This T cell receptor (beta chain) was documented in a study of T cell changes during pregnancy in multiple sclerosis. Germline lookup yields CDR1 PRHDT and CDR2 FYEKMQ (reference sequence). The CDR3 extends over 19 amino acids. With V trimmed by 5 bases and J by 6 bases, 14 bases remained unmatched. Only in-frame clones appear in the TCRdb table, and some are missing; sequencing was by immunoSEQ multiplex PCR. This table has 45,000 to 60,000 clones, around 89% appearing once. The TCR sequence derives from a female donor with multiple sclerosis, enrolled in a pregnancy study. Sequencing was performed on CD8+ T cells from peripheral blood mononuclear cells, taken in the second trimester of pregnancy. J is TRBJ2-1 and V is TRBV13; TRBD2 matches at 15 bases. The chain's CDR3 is CASSMGLAGGSLKGNEQFF. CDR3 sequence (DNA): TGTGCCAGCAGCATGGGACTAGCGGGGGGCTCCCTCAAGGGCAATGAGCAGTTCTTC.